One and the same sample provided the 14 T cell receptor beta chains below, sequenced in a study of T cells in Graves' hyperthyroidism and ophthalmopathy. There were TCR beta CDR3 regions amplified from RNA transcripts. The HTBI primer set was used in a first-round RT-PCR of the TCR CDR3. TCRdb re-called the multiplex PCR reads through MiXCR, storing one row per CDR3 protein. This table has about 400,000 distinct CDR3 sequences, 14% to 15% appearing once. The sequencing input was blood. These receptors came from a woman aged 25 to 39 with Graves' hyperthyroidism.

The rearrangement joins TRBV4-1 to TRBJ2-1, with 8 bases aligning to TRBD2. This CDR3 comprises 17 residues. Unmatched junction bases numbered 13, after V lost 3 bases and J lost 6 bases. The germline gives CDR1 MGHRA, CDR2 YSYEKL. For the CDR3, the DNA is TGCGCCAGCAGCCAGGCGGTCGGCGGGAGGCGGAGCAATGAGCAGTTCTTC. Encoded protein: CASSQAVGGRRSNEQFF.

This clonotype turned up a few times. The V gene is TRBV19, the J gene TRBJ1-1; tentatively, D is TRBD1 (5 bases). Germline lookup yields CDR1 LNHDA and CDR2 SQIVND (reference sequence). Trimming took off 4 bases at V and 6 bases at J, with 15 bases between the two ends. The CDR3 spans 14 residues. This CDR3 is CASSNSPGSPEAFF. CDR3 DNA sequence: TGTGCCAGTAGTAACAGTCCAGGGTCCCCTGAAGCTTTCTTT.

This clonotype occurred many times. The gene calls are TRBV18 and TRBJ2-4, with D uncertain. The germline V and J ends were trimmed by 2 bases and 7 bases, with 6 bases remaining between them. From germline, CDR1 is KGHSH and CDR2 LQKENI. CDR3 length equals 12 residues. CDR3 amino acids: CASSPMENIQYF. The CDR3 DNA is TGTGCCAGCTCACCAATGGAGAACATTCAGTACTTC.

This clonotype was observed a handful of times. The V gene is TRBV2, the J gene TRBJ1-2; 7 bases agree with TRBD1. V lost 6 bases to trimming and J lost 0 bases; unmatched junction nucleotides: 4. The CDR3 extends over 14 amino acids. Looked up from germline, CDR1 is SNHLY and CDR2 is FYNNEI. The CDR3 here is CASSLGQSNYGYTF. The CDR3 DNA reads TGTGCCAGCAGCTTGGGACAGTCTAACTATGGCTACACCTTC.

This clonotype has only a few counts. The chain links TRBV20-1 to TRBJ2-5, with TRBD2 matching 9 bases. The ends lost 0 bases at V and 4 bases at J; junction bases unmatched: 9. The CDR3 has 16 residues. Per germline, CDR1 DFQATT and CDR2 SNEGSKA (reference sequence). Here the CDR3 reads CSARDRGAGGGETQYF. CDR3 DNA sequence: TGCAGTGCTAGAGATCGGGGAGCGGGAGGTGGAGAGACCCAGTACTTC.

This clonotype has a count of ten or more. DNA of the CDR3: TGTGCCTGGAGTGTACTCGCGGGGCGAAACAATGAGCAGTTCTTC. Translated: CAWSVLAGRNNEQFF. This rearrangement joins TRBV30 to TRBJ2-1, with D tentatively TRBD2 (6 bases). The CDR3 runs to 15 residues. V was clipped by 0 bases and J by 5 bases, with 14 bases between them. CDR1 GTSNPN and CDR2 SVGIG come from the germline V gene (reference sequence).

This clonotype was detected a few times. This chain joins TRBV30 and TRBJ2-3, with 8 bases identical to TRBD2. The CDR3 spans 12 residues. Per the germline V gene, CDR1 is GTSNPN and CDR2 is SVGIG (reference sequence). CDR3 residues: CGAGGPTDTQYF. The DNA for the CDR3 is TGTGGCGCGGGAGGCCCCACAGATACGCAGTATTTT.

This clonotype was counted at least ten times. The V call is TRBV20-1, the J call TRBJ1-3; the match to TRBD1 covers 7 bases. The CDR3 is 14 residues long. The V segment lost 6 bases and the J segment 4 bases; nucleotides outside the gene matches: 9. The germline V gene has CDR1 DFQATT and CDR2 SNEGSKA (reference sequence). CDR3 sequence reads: CSAEKGAQGNTIYF. CDR3 DNA sequence: TGCAGTGCCGAAAAGGGGGCTCAAGGAAACACCATATATTTT.

The sample holds many counts of this clonotype. This chain joins TRBV3-1 and TRBJ1-1; 12 nucleotides agree with TRBD1. Germline-derived CDR1 and CDR2 are LGHDT and YNNKEL (reference sequence). The V and J ends lost 8 bases and 5 bases, in that order; junction bases with no gene match: 12. The CDR3 runs 16 residues. DNA for the CDR3: TGTGCCAGCCTACCCGGGACAGGGGGCTCGGGAACTGAAGCTTTCTTT. It encodes CASLPGTGGSGTEAFF.

This sequence joins TRBV24-1 and TRBJ2-5; 9 bases align to TRBD1. The J segment lost 1 base and the V segment lost 4 bases, leaving 3 bases of the junction unmatched. Germline CDR1 KGHDR, CDR2 SFDVKD. This CDR3 has 15 residues. CDR3 amino acids: CATSDRGQGQETQYF. For the CDR3, the DNA is TGTGCCACCAGTGACCGGGGACAGGGCCAAGAGACCCAGTACTTC.

This clonotype was seen more than once but under ten times. A read error may explain this, as a much larger clone is one base away. The chain joins TRBV27 to TRBJ2-1; D remains ambiguous. The CDR3 spans 14 residues. The germline V gene has CDR1 MNHEY and CDR2 SMNVEV (reference sequence). CDR3 bases: TGTGTCAGCAGTCTGACTGCGGTCTACAATGAGCAGTTCTTC. The encoded protein is CVSSLTAVYNEQFF.

This clonotype was detected ten times or more. V usage is TRBV5-1 and J usage is TRBJ2-2; the D call may be TRBD1 or TRBD2 (5 bases each). CDR1 is SGHRS and CDR2 is YFSETQ in the germline V gene. V dropped 4 bases and J dropped 0 bases, with 10 bases sitting between them. The CDR3 consists of 15 residues. The CDR3 DNA is TGCGCCAGCAGCAAAGGGACGGCGAACACCGGGGAGCTGTTTTTT. It encodes CASSKGTANTGELFF.

The chain uses TRBV9 and TRBJ2-2; D unclear. The CDR3 extends over 16 amino acids. Germline-derived CDR1 and CDR2 are SGDLS and YYNGEE. V was trimmed by 3 bases and J by 2 bases, leaving 14 bases between them. The CDR3 loop reads CASSAELVENTGELFF. The CDR3 bases are TGTGCCAGCAGCGCGGAACTGGTAGAAAACACCGGGGAGCTGTTTTTT. The whole variable domain, remainder taken from reference TRBV9 and TRBJ2-2, is DSGVTQTPKHLITATGQRVTLRCSPRSGDLSVYWYQQSLDQGLQFLIQYYNGEERAKGNILERFSAQQFPDLHSELNLSSLELGDSALYFCASSAELVENTGELFFGEGSRLTVL.

The table lists this clonotype with a few counts. This chain joins TRBV24-1 and TRBJ2-3, with TRBD1 matching 7 bases. The germline gives CDR1 KGHDR, CDR2 SFDVKD. CDR3 length: 14 residues. Unmatched junction bases numbered 5, after V lost 4 bases and J lost 5 bases. CDR3 coding DNA: TGTGCCACCAGTGACCCCAGGGGGATAGATACGCAGTATTTT. This encodes CATSDPRGIDTQYF.